This entry features one TCR beta chain sequence. This clonotype was seen at least ten times. The clone's antigen remains unknown. Within one base of it there is no much larger clone, and no base qualities were kept. These data belong to a study of human T cells and chemical hapten exposure (dated by TCRdb to about 2021). Background for the entire study: For sensitization, 2% DPC in acetone was applied to a roughly 2 cm by roughly 2 cm area of upper inner arm skin. Weekly therapeutic DPC doses were additionally applied to the scalp of patients throughout the approximately 25-week study period. Patch testing was performed on the upper back with Finn chambers containing 0.01% DPC, and the patch tests were scored after 6 days according to International Contact Dermatitis Research Group standards. Alopecia areata with under or over 50% scalp involvement, alopecia totalis and alopecia universalis were represented in the patient cohort, which was mostly female. Libraries were combined into a pool for sequencing, and differences in TCR yield between samples came mainly from small differences in library volumes within the pool. Peripheral blood TCR repertoire changes were tracked in vivo in alopecia patients during primary and secondary sensitization to the hapten diphenylcyclopropenone (DPC). Patient blood was sampled pre-sensitization (week 0) and at 2, 6 and about 24 weeks after DPC sensitization. Twenty-nine alopecia patients gave blood for TCR sequencing at one to four time points (pre-sensitization, 2, 6 and 24 weeks). Beyond this particular receptor, the publication reports: Repeated subsampling changed both the strength of the expansion versus patch-test correlation and the threshold at which the correlation became significant. DPC sensitization did not change the number of TCRs with a frequency above 1 in 1000, and there was no evidence of changes in global repertoire structure. A positive correlation was found between the number of PT1 expanded TCRs and patch test score, with significance reached at thresholds 8, 16 and 32 but not 4. Alopecia, a presumed autoimmune disease, was present in all patients, so the immune response of the patients might differ from that of healthy individuals. Expanded TCRs formed significantly more large CDR3 similarity clusters than pre-sensitization or healthy control sets, consistent with antigen-driven responses.

The CDR1 and CDR2 encoded by the germline V gene are MDHEN and SYDVKM. There are 15 amino acids in the CDR3, from cysteine to phenylalanine inclusive. Only the CDR3 DNA stays, 45 bases, in frame from base 1. The germline V end is reduced by 6 bases and the J end by 1 base; junction bases left unmatched: 5. Read against the paper, the sample's time point label means: pre-sensitization, week 0. Reading the label with the study, this specimen's treatment or condition is: therapeutic diphenylcyclopropenone sensitization with weekly scalp DPC. At every patch-test visit, the blood draw took place before the patch test was put on. To be eligible, patients had to be aged 18 to 70, diagnosed with alopecia and judged suitable for DPC therapy, while pregnant patients were excluded. Total RNA was extracted from unfractionated whole blood that had been collected in Tempus Blood RNA tubes. Library method: RACE. The sequencer was a NextSeq 500. Library preparation attached unique molecular identifiers to individual cDNA molecules for quantitative, reproducible TCR counting. For every blood RNA sample, sequencing covered both the TCR alpha and TCR beta chains. The authors processed their data as follows. A median of roughly 99,000 TCRs per sample was observed, with a range of about 20,000 to 750,000. The Decombinator software suite was used to annotate the V, J and CDR3 of the TCR reads. Every sample was subsampled to the same number of TCRs (28,000) for the PS versus PT1 abundance plots. Expanded TCRs were defined as absent before sensitization and observed at least eight times at the 2-week time point. The public reads were reprocessed in TCRdb via fastp at Q25 and MiXCR, keeping in-frame beta chains. All rows with the same CDR3 protein become a single entry with the most common DNA and genes. In this record, the V and J calls reflect TCRdb's handling and not the investigators' own analysis. The sample profile shows approximately 100,000 distinct CDR3 sequences; roughly an eighth of them were found once. 1.5% to 2% of the sample is taken by the ten largest.

Source: whole blood, taken in connection with sensitization to the hapten diphenylcyclopropenone (DPC). The sequence derives from a woman aged 50 to 60 with alopecia areata. Some clones in this sample may be carry-over from other donors' samples. Rearrangement joined TRBV28 to TRBJ2-5; 10 junctional bases match TRBD2. The DNA is TGTGCCAGCAGGACTAGCGGGCAGAGCCAAGAGACCCAGTACTTC. Its translation is CASRTSGQSQETQYF.